This T cell receptor beta chain came from a study of T cell responses to AZD1222 COVID-19 vaccine. This clone was seen more than once but under ten times. Its antigen is as yet unknown. Points from the study as a whole: The study sampled repertoires only after the peak T cell response. Nearly half of unique spike-specific TCRs reportedly avoided B.1.351 and B.1.1.7 mutated regions. White British people made up most donors, females outnumbered males, and clonal diversity was possibly underestimated.

The CDR3 has 17 amino acids. Trimming took 0 bases from V and 1 from J, leaving 16 bases between them. The germline V gene encodes CDR1 SGHNT and CDR2 YYREEE (reference sequence). Sequenced by immunoSEQ multiplex PCR; TCRdb stores in-frame clones only, minus some. This sample has approximately 220,000 clones, with 93% found just once. This sequence joins TRBV5-4 and TRBJ1-2; D is possibly TRBD1 (5 bases). The source was peripheral blood, collected on day 0 of MenACWY control vaccination. The source of this sequence is an adult in good health. CDR3 sequence (DNA): TGTGCCAGCAGCTTGGCCTATGGACACCTCGTTAACTATGGCTACACCTTC. Amino acids: CASSLAYGHLVNYGYTF.